This T cell receptor beta chain was recovered during a study of blood T cell repertoires in COVID-19. For the study at large: T cells, B-cell-depleted T cells, or PBMCs supplied cDNA or gDNA.

The V and J ends lost 2 bases and 13 bases respectively, with 27 bases between them. This CDR3 region has 17 residues. Germline V CDR1 and CDR2: GTSNPN, SVGIG (reference sequence). Authors' data handling: From reference gene primer amplification, estimates of nucleated cell counts were derived. Sequencing used immunoSEQ multiplex PCR; TCRdb keeps in-frame clones, though not all of them. The V and J calls and the clone size are those of that table, but D and trimming were determined from the DNA. The table shows 55,000 to 80,000 clones, with approximately 91% occurring only once. The chain joins TRBV30 to TRBJ1-6, with D possibly being TRBD1 (5 bases). Source material: peripheral blood. The sequence derives from a man aged 45-65 years with acute or convalescent COVID-19. This CDR3 reads CAWSSSQGVSGGWPLHF. The CDR3 coding sequence is TGTGCCTGGAGTAGCTCCCAGGGTGTAAGTGGCGGATGGCCCCTCCACTTT.